The present T cell receptor (beta chain) was sequenced within a study of shared clonotypes between healthy human individuals (dated by TCRdb to 2018 to 2021). With regard to the full study: A couple of women and a few men aged 18 to 49 years were included in the cohort. For each donor, CD4 naive and CD4 memory were each given three plates, CD8 naive was given two plates, and CD8 memory was given one plate. Blood TCR repertoires of a handful of healthy adults were deeply sequenced to estimate repertoire size and the extent of clonotype sharing between individuals. To increase sequencing depth and limit assay-specific biases, different laboratories used diverse techniques to prepare libraries and sequence TCR repertoires. Each donor's leukapheresis produced roughly between about 0.9 and 9.5 billion PBMCs.

The germline V gene supplies CDR1 SGHRS and CDR2 YFSETQ. The CDR3 covers 14 residues, taking in both the cysteine and the phenylalanine. The retained sequence is limited to the CDR3, 42 bases, with the frame set at the first base. The junction shows trimming of 4 bases on V and 4 bases on J, and the gene matches do not reach 4 bases of it. Regarding this clone: This clone's antigen is unknown. Base-call qualities are not available, and no considerably larger clone is one nucleotide away.

On the study overall, not on this receptor specifically: About 4.5% of naive CD4, roughly 3.5% of naive CD8, roughly 2.5% of memory CD4, and about 0.4% of memory CD8 clonotypes were shared across several donors. Larger estimated clonotype richness was generally found for naive subsets than for memory subsets. Only blood was sampled, and tissue TCR repertoires likely differ from those in blood. Rarefaction of sorted-subset datasets indicated incomplete sequencing despite the large sequencing depth. The genetic and exposure-history diversity represented was limited by the small number of donors. Pairwise subsampling led to the expectation that sequencing depth would affect the degree of clonotype sharing among donors. Compared with non-shared clonotypes, clonotypes shared by all four sorted-subset donors had higher generation probabilities.

CD8 naive samples were obtained by positive selection for CCR7 among CD45RO-negative cells, yielding a CD45RA+CCR7+ population from which TemRA cells were excluded. Donors were healthy HIV-negative adults with no recently reported acute infections or vaccinations. All donors were Caucasian adults living in Nashville, Tennessee, USA. Blood was collected by leukapheresis, and PBMCs were isolated by Ficoll-Histopaque density gradient centrifugation and then cryopreserved in liquid nitrogen vapor phase. Analytical flow cytometry was used to check the purity and quantity of each magnetically sorted T cell population. Each sorted fraction had its genomic DNA isolated and then quantified by UV absorbance on a Nanodrop 2000c. TCR CDR3 regions were amplified from genomic DNA by multiplex PCR using the deep immunoSEQ assay. Extracted genomic DNA from each cell subset was distributed evenly across all wells of several immunoSEQ 96-well plates, and each plate was treated as a replicate. For sorted subsets, 150 to 200 ng genomic DNA, equal to 30,000 to 35,000 T cell genomes, was loaded into each replicate PCR. The purified libraries were quantified using a Qubit 3.0 fluorometer, sized with a Bioanalyzer 2100, and then quantified again using the KAPA Library Quantification kit. Every immunoSEQ 96-well plate was sequenced on a dedicated single-read 150-cycle Illumina NextSeq 550 flow cell. In the authors' own workflow: Because the immunoSEQ output held only junctional sequences and lacked quality scores, the filtering could not match the filtering applied to full-length reads. Sequences were annotated with PyIR, a Python wrapper for IgBLAST v1.9, using IMGT germline references to assign V/J genes and CDR3. Reads were filtered out if the reads had weak V/J assignments (E-value above 1e-6), no CDR3, stop codons, out-of-frame junctions, or ambiguous translated residues. V3J clonotypes were defined by identical inferred V gene, J gene, and CDR3 amino acid sequence. Percentage overlap between repertoires was calculated by dividing the number of shared unique clonotypes by the size of the smaller repertoire. Repertoire richness was assessed with RTK rarefaction, the Chao1 estimator, and Recon v2.1 estimates of unobserved clonotypes. OLGA was used to compute generation probabilities for all TCRbeta clonotypes that the gDNA method yielded from several donors. TCRdb retrieved this table from immuneACCESS and kept in-frame rearrangements only. Not all clones are present; in checked studies, unresolved V genes account for under half, and no reason is known for the remainder. V and J calls plus clone size are reproduced from that table; the DNA served to infer D and trimming. The table for this sample lists a few hundred thousand clones; 95% of them were counted only once. Roughly 0.1% of the sample belongs to the ten largest clones.

This clonotype was sampled from a woman in her 30s in good health. This sequence uses TRBV5-1 and TRBJ2-7, and TRBD2 aligns with 11 junction nucleotides. The sequenced sample was naive CD8+ T cells sorted from blood. The intended sense of this specimen's cell subset or site label: CD45RA+CCR7+. The DNA is as follows: TGCGCCAGCAGCCCCACTAGCGGGAGTTACGAGCAGTACTTC. Its protein is CASSPTSGSYEQYF.